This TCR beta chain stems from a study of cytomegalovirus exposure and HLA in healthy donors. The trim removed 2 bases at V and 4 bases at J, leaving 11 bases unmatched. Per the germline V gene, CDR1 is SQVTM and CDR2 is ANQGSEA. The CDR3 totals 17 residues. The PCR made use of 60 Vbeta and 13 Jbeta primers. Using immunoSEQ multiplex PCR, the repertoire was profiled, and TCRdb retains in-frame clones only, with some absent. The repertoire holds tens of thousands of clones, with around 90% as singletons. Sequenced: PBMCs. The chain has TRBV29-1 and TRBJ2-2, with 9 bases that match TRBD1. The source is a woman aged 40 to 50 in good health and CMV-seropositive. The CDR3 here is CSVEFGTGNLFTGELFF. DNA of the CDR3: TGCAGCGTTGAATTCGGGACAGGGAACCTATTCACCGGGGAGCTGTTTTTT.